This TCR beta chain was identified during a study of memory CD4+ T cells and cytomegalovirus serostatus. Study background: This sample comes from healthy Belgian adults, eight or nine CMV seropositive, 24 seronegative.

The sort gate was single viable CD3+CD4+CD8-CD45RO+ cells for memory CD4+ T cells. The CDR3 sequence is 15 residues long. The germline CDR1 and CDR2 sequences are MNHNS and SASEGT. V lost 6 bases, J lost 4 bases, and 18 bases lay in between. Assay used: immunoSEQ multiplex PCR; TCRdb lists only in-frame clones, some missing. The table has 54,000 or so clones, roughly 77% seen once. The chain employs TRBV6-1 and TRBJ1-2; TRBD1 is a possible D gene (5 bases). The clonotype originates from an adult in good health and CMV-seronegative. The material sequenced was memory CD4+ T cells from blood. CDR3 coding DNA: TGTGCCAGCAGGACCGGGACGTCCGGGATCTATGGCTACACCTTC. Translation: CASRTGTSGIYGYTF.